These 11 T cell receptor beta chains were sequenced from one sample in a study of patients and donors after allogeneic stem cell transplantation. TCRdb called the RT-PCR reads again in MiXCR, with one record for every CDR3 protein. The data hold hundreds of thousands of distinct CDR3 sequences, with roughly 17% observed a single time. Sequenced material: blood, either unsorted or a sorted T cell fraction (not recorded which). These receptors all come from a human donor who was either an allogeneic HSCT recipient or a stem cell or donor lymphocyte infusion donor (not recorded which). It is not recorded whose cells these are; they may come from a transplant donor.

This clonotype has ten or more counts. The chain has TRBV19 and TRBJ2-3; D not resolved. Germline loops: CDR1 LNHDA, CDR2 SQIVND (reference sequence). Trimming left V 11 bases short and J 4 bases short, with 16 bases between. The CDR3 runs 13 residues. CDR3 DNA sequence: TGTGCCGCCGAAGATGATCTCCCAGATACGCAGTATTTT. Protein product: CAAEDDLPDTQYF. Together with reference TRBV19 and TRBJ2-3, the CDR3 gives the full variable domain: DGGITQSPKYLFRKEGQNVTLSCEQNLNHDAMYWYRQDPGQGLRLIYYSQIVNDFQKGDIAEGYSVSREKKESFPLTVTSAQKNPTAFYLCAAEDDLPDTQYFGPGTRLTVL.

This clonotype was picked up a small number of times. The chain links TRBV29-1 to TRBJ1-1; D is possibly TRBD1 (5 bases). Looked up from germline, CDR1 is SQVTM and CDR2 is ANQGSEA. This CDR3 has 13 residues. Trimming cost V 1 base and J 1 base, with 7 bases left between them. In DNA, the CDR3 is TGCAGCGTTGAAGTCGGGACGAACACTGAAGCTTTCTTT. Translation: CSVEVGTNTEAFF. The full variable domain, in which reference TRBV29-1 and TRBJ1-1 provide the parts outside the CDR3, is SAVISQKPSRDICQRGTSLTIQCQVDSQVTMMFWYRQQPGQSLTLIATANQGSEATYESGFVIDKFPISRPNLTFSTLTVSNMSPEDSSIYLCSVEVGTNTEAFFGQGTRLTVV.

This chain joins TRBV5-1 and TRBJ2-3; 13 nucleotides agree with TRBD2. Germline CDR1 SGHRS, CDR2 YFSETQ. The ends lost 3 bases at V and 2 bases at J; junction bases unmatched: 12. CDR3 length: 19 amino acids. Written as DNA, the CDR3 is TGCGCCAGCAGCTCTGGACTAGCGGGAGCTTTTCCCTACACAGATACGCAGTATTTT. The encoded protein is CASSSGLAGAFPYTDTQYF.

This clonotype has more than one count but fewer than ten. CDR3: CASSLVGLRTNEKLFF. DNA for the CDR3: TGTGCCAGCAGCTTGGTAGGATTACGGACTAATGAAAAACTGTTTTTT. This chain links TRBV5-5 with TRBJ1-4; D unclear. Trimming removed 0 bases at V and 2 bases at J, with 11 bases between. CDR3 length: 16 amino acids. Germline V gene data show CDR1 as SGHKS and CDR2 as YYEKEE (reference sequence).

This clonotype has at least ten counts. The chain links TRBV7-9 to TRBJ1-2; D is uncertain. The CDR3 has 13 residues. Germline CDR1 reads SEHNR; CDR2 reads FQNEAQ (reference sequence). Trimming shortened V by 4 bases and J by 8 bases, and 14 bases separated the two germline ends. CDR3 coding DNA: TGTGCCAGCAGCTCCTGGATGACGAAGGGCTACACCTTC. It yields the protein CASSSWMTKGYTF.

The chain recombines TRBV15 with TRBJ2-3; 11 positions match TRBD2. The germline gives CDR1 LNHNV, CDR2 YYDKDF (reference sequence). CDR3 length: 19 amino acids. The ends lost 0 bases at V and 3 bases at J; junction bases unmatched: 11. For the CDR3, the DNA is TGTGCCACCAGCAGAGACCCTAGCGGGAGGACCCCACGGACAGATACGCAGTATTTT. This gives the protein CATSRDPSGRTPRTDTQYF.

Points on this clonotype: Being one base from a much bigger clone, this may be a read error. V gene TRBV12-3 or TRBV12-4 combines with J gene TRBJ1-4; D ambiguous. The CDR3 extends over 16 amino acids. Trimming took off 1 base at V and 3 bases at J, with 12 bases between the two ends. As DNA, the CDR3 is TGTGCCAGCAGTTTAGGACAACCCGCATCTAATGAAAAACTGTTTTTT. Its protein product is CASSLGQPASNEKLFF.

This clonotype was counted only a few times. This chain joins TRBV12-3 or TRBV12-4 and TRBJ2-5; 10 bases match TRBD2. CDR3 length: 14 amino acids. J was trimmed by 3 bases and V by 7 bases; bases with no gene match: 5. CDR3 in DNA: TGTGCCAGCACTACTAGCGGGGCCAAAGAGACCCAGTACTTC. It translates to CASTTSGAKETQYF.

This chain links TRBV4-1 with TRBJ2-5, with 10 bases that match TRBD2. V was clipped by 0 bases and J by 10 bases; unmatched bases: 8. The CDR3 extends over 15 amino acids. In germline, CDR1 is MGHRA, CDR2 YSYEKL. CDR3 protein: CASSQDRLAGEVQYF. The CDR3 DNA is TGCGCCAGCAGCCAAGATCGCCTAGCGGGGGAGGTCCAGTACTTC.

This clonotype was counted a few times. The rearrangement links TRBV7-9 to TRBJ2-1; the D is unclear. The CDR3 has 12 amino acids. CDR1 is SEHNR, CDR2 FQNEAQ, per germline (reference sequence). Trimming left V 4 bases short and J 9 bases short, with 10 bases between. DNA of the CDR3: TGTGCCAGCAGCTACTCCGGGCTTGAGCAGTTCTTC. Translation: CASSYSGLEQFF.

In its sample, this clonotype was seen a few times. This sequence joins TRBV29-1 and TRBJ1-1, with D uncertain. CDR1 and CDR2 from the germline V gene are SQVTM and ANQGSEA. V lost 4 bases, J lost 4 bases, and 10 bases lay in between. The CDR3 extends over 12 amino acids. Here the CDR3 reads CSVGVVGTEAFF. The CDR3 DNA is TGCAGCGTTGGTGTGGTGGGCACTGAAGCTTTCTTT.